This T cell receptor beta chain was captured by sequencing in a study of cytotoxic CD8 clonotypes in ibrutinib-treated CLL. TCRdb's table, derived via immunoSEQ multiplex PCR, lists solely in-frame clones and lacks some. The data hold approximately 70,000 clones, with 90% observed a single time. Deletions cut 0 bases from V and 3 bases from J, with 11 bases between. This CDR3 is built from 15 residues. Germline V gene lookup returns CDR1 MNHEY and CDR2 SVGAGI. This sequence was found in a human donor with chronic lymphocytic leukemia. The chain recombines TRBV6-5 with TRBJ2-5; no firm D call. The material sequenced was PBMCs, taken after 12 months of ibrutinib treatment. CDR3 DNA: TGTGCCAGCAGTTACTCGCCTGATCACGAAGAGACCCAGTACTTC. Protein: CASSYSPDHEETQYF.